The 31 T cell receptor beta chains below come from one sample, sequenced in a study of regulatory T cells in long-lasting Graves disease. Researchers made TCR beta libraries by using iRepertoire HTBI primers and running Arm-PCR on CDR3 regions. One entry per CDR3 protein, called by TCRdb with MiXCR from the multiplex PCR reads. The sample lists around 450,000 distinct CDR3 sequences; 15% to 20% were seen once. Time point of the sample: newly diagnosed GD, antithyroid drugs for less than 3 months. Extracted RNA from PBMCs served as the source of the TCR library. The sample also formed part of further work on T cells in Graves' hyperthyroidism and ophthalmopathy.

The specimen comprised peripheral blood mononuclear cells (PBMCs), sampled at new diagnosis, from a patient treated with antithyroid drugs. Every receptor here comes from a man aged 35-49 years with Graves disease.

V is TRBV29-1 and J is TRBJ1-1; TRBD1 agrees at 9 bases. Germline trimming cut 7 bases from V and 2 bases from J; bases unmatched to any gene: 5. Germline CDR1 reads SQVTM; CDR2 reads ANQGSEA. The CDR3 extends over 13 amino acids. CDR3 nucleotide sequence: TGCAGCGCCGGGACAGGGATAAACACTGAAGCTTTCTTT. The encoded protein is CSAGTGINTEAFF.

The sample holds many counts of this clonotype. V and J are TRBV28 and TRBJ2-7; 11 nucleotides line up with TRBD2. Germline-derived CDR1 and CDR2 are MDHEN and SYDVKM. V lost 6 bases, J lost 2 bases, and 9 bases stayed unmatched. CDR3 length: 16 residues. The CDR3 protein is CASRLAGGPKTYEQYF. CDR3 bases: TGTGCCAGCAGATTAGCGGGAGGGCCGAAGACCTACGAGCAGTACTTC.

The table lists this clonotype with many counts. The gene calls are TRBV5-6 and TRBJ2-7; TRBD1 aligns across 7 bases. The length of the CDR3 is 13 residues. With 6 bases clipped from V and 0 bases from J, the junction kept 3 bases outside the gene matches. Germline CDR1 SGHDT, CDR2 YYEEEE. DNA for the CDR3: TGTGCCAGCAATAGACAGGGCTCCTACGAGCAGTACTTC. Its translation is CASNRQGSYEQYF.

This clonotype came up a few times. This chain connects TRBV5-6 to TRBJ1-6, with 8 nucleotides matching TRBD1. Germline CDR1 SGHDT, CDR2 YYEEEE. The CDR3 is 15 amino acids. Losses at the gene ends were 4 bases for V and 1 base for J; bases not matched to a gene: 1. The CDR3 DNA is TGTGCCAGCAGCAGGGACAGGTCCTATAATTCACCCCTCCACTTT. Protein sequence: CASSRDRSYNSPLHF. Based on the CDR3 plus reference TRBV5-6 and TRBJ1-6, the full variable domain is DAGVTQSPTHLIKTRGQQVTLRCSPKSGHDTVSWYQQALGQGPQFIFQYYEEEERQRGNFPDRFSGHQFPNYSSELNVNALLLGDSALYLCASSRDRSYNSPLHFGNGTRLTVT.

This chain connects TRBV12-3 or TRBV12-4 to TRBJ1-1; 7 bases match TRBD1. The CDR3 contains 16 residues. V gave up 6 bases and J gave up 0 bases; unmatched junction bases: 10. CDR3 in amino acids: CASRPFQTGLNTEAFF. In DNA form, the CDR3 reads TGTGCCAGCAGGCCCTTTCAGACAGGGCTGAACACTGAAGCTTTCTTT.

This clonotype has only one observation. The chain couples TRBV28 to TRBJ1-2; 7 bases agree with TRBD1. The CDR3 length is 15 residues. Germline CDR1 reads MDHEN; CDR2 reads SYDVKM. With V trimmed by 6 bases and J by 5 bases, 12 bases remained unmatched. CDR3 in DNA: TGTGCCAGCAGCATACCCTTCGGGACAGCTTATGGCTACACCTTC. Translation: CASSIPFGTAYGYTF.

This clonotype was observed at least ten times. The V call is TRBV30, the J call TRBJ2-2; maybe TRBD2 (7 bases). Trimming shortened V by 2 bases and J by 6 bases, and 16 bases separated the two germline ends. Germline assignment: CDR1 GTSNPN and CDR2 SVGIG (reference sequence). The CDR3 spans 15 residues. CDR3 DNA sequence: TGTGCCTGGAGTCCGGGGGGCGCGTTGTCCGGGGAGCTGTTTTTT. Residues: CAWSPGGALSGELFF.

This clonotype was recorded at least ten times. The chain carries TRBV28 and TRBJ1-2; 8 positions match TRBD1. The CDR3 has 12 residues. Trimming cost V 10 bases and J 7 bases; bases outside gene matches: 8. The V gene's germline CDR1 is MDHEN and CDR2 SYDVKM. This CDR3 reads CATRTGRSGYTF. The CDR3 DNA reads as TGTGCCACCCGGACAGGGCGGTCTGGCTACACCTTC.

This clonotype has only one observation. CDR3 in DNA: TGTGCCACCAGCAGAGACTTCGCGGAAGAGACCCAGTACTTC. Translated, it gives CATSRDFAEETQYF. The rearrangement joins TRBV15 to TRBJ2-5, with no clear D. Trimming shortened V by 0 bases and J by 3 bases, and 8 bases separated the two germline ends. The CDR3 runs 14 residues. CDR1 is LNHNV, CDR2 YYDKDF, per germline (reference sequence).

In its sample, this clonotype was seen many times. The rearrangement joins TRBV11-2 to TRBJ2-7, with 9 bases matching TRBD1. The trim removed 5 bases at V and 3 bases at J, leaving 14 bases unmatched. This CDR3 region has 17 residues. CDR1 and CDR2 from the germline V gene are SGHAT and FQNNGV. DNA of the CDR3: TGTGCCAGCAGCCACCGAAACCGGGACAGGGTAGGCTACGAGCAGTACTTC. This codes for CASSHRNRDRVGYEQYF.

This clonotype turned up a few times. This sequence joins TRBV4-2 and TRBJ2-1, with D possibly being TRBD1 or TRBD2 (5 bases each). The CDR3 has 15 residues. Germline-derived CDR1 and CDR2 are LGHNA and YNFKEQ. V lost 6 bases and J lost 5, with 17 bases in between. The chain's CDR3 is CASSPRDLGDNEQFF. CDR3 nucleotide sequence: TGTGCCAGCAGTCCTCGGGATTTAGGGGACAATGAGCAGTTCTTC.

This clonotype appeared many times. The J gene is TRBJ2-7, the V gene TRBV5-1; a weak D match, TRBD2 (6 bases). V dropped 0 bases and J dropped 6 bases, with 16 bases sitting between them. This CDR3 is built from 15 residues. Looked up from germline, CDR1 is SGHRS and CDR2 is YFSETQ. In DNA form, the CDR3 reads TGCGCCAGCAGCTTGGTTTCCGGGGGTGGGGGCGAGCAGTACTTC. Translated, it gives CASSLVSGGGGEQYF.

This chain links TRBV9 with TRBJ2-7; either TRBD1 or TRBD2 may supply D (5 bases each). Trimming took 3 bases from V and 6 from J, leaving 16 bases between them. CDR3 length: 14 amino acids. Germline CDR1 SGDLS, CDR2 YYNGEE. CDR3 region: CASSARRESGEQYF. CDR3 in DNA: TGTGCCAGCAGCGCTCGCAGGGAGTCGGGCGAGCAGTACTTC.

This clonotype was seen at least ten times. The chain carries TRBV20-1 and TRBJ1-5; unclear D gene. There are 12 residues in the CDR3. V lost 4 bases to trimming and J lost 5 bases, with 9 bases between them. Germline loops: CDR1 DFQATT, CDR2 SNEGSKA (reference sequence). CDR3 in amino acids: CSAKHGDQPQHF. Here the CDR3 DNA reads TGCAGTGCTAAACATGGAGATCAGCCCCAGCATTTT.

This clonotype turned up a few times. The chain has TRBV11-2 and TRBJ2-5, with a weak D call TRBD2 (5 bases). Germline V gives CDR1 SGHAT, CDR2 FQNNGV. This CDR3 region has 14 residues. The germline V and J ends were trimmed by 5 bases and 2 bases, with 12 bases remaining between them. Here the CDR3 DNA reads TGTGCCAGCAGCCAGGAAAGCGGACAAGAGACCCAGTACTTC. This translates into CASSQESGQETQYF.

The CDR3: CASTRSGTQNTGELFF. CDR3 in DNA: TGTGCCAGTACCCGATCCGGGACACAGAACACCGGGGAGCTGTTTTTT. The J gene is TRBJ2-2, the V gene TRBV12-3 or TRBV12-4, with a weak D call TRBD1 (6 bases). V shed 9 bases and J shed 1 base, with 18 bases lying between them. This CDR3 region has 16 residues.

Turning to this clonotype: This may be a read error, as it is one base from a much larger clone. The chain employs TRBV28 and TRBJ2-7; D may be TRBD2 (5 bases). The ends were cut back, 6 bases at V and 7 bases at J, with 13 bases in the middle. The CDR3 has 12 amino acids. Germline assignment: CDR1 MDHEN and CDR2 SYDVKM. The CDR3 sequence: CASRSLGGEQYF. The CDR3 DNA reads as TGTGCCAGCAGGAGTCTGGGCGGGGAGCAGTACTTC.

This clonotype occurred many times. The rearrangement links TRBV20-1 to TRBJ2-5; D is uncertain. The CDR3 totals 12 residues. V shed 3 bases and J shed 0 bases, with 5 bases lying between them. Germline loops: CDR1 DFQATT, CDR2 SNEGSKA (reference sequence). This CDR3 is CSASDDQETQYF. CDR3 in DNA: TGCAGTGCTAGTGACGACCAAGAGACCCAGTACTTC.

This clonotype came up a few times. At one end the junction does not follow the germline gene, possibly because of a read error. The V and J genes are TRBV7-2 and TRBJ2-2; D perhaps matches TRBD1 (7 bases). The CDR3 covers 14 residues. CDR1 and CDR2 from the germline V gene are SGHTA and FQGNSA. This chain's CDR3 is CASSKYRGTGGLFF. The CDR3 DNA reads as TGTGCCAGCAGCAAATACAGGGGCACCGGGGGGCTGTTTTTT.

The chain combines TRBV10-3 with TRBJ2-7; 8 bases agree with TRBD2. Unmatched junction bases numbered 2, after V lost 3 bases and J lost 1 base. This CDR3 region has 14 residues. CDR1 ENHRY and CDR2 SYGVKD come from the germline V gene. The CDR3 loop is CAISDSGSSYEQYF. As DNA, the CDR3 is TGTGCCATCAGTGACAGCGGGAGTTCCTACGAGCAGTACTTC.

V gene TRBV24-1 combines with J gene TRBJ1-2, with D maybe TRBD1 (5 bases). V lost 3 bases to trimming and J lost 7 bases, with 14 bases between them. The CDR3 extends over 14 amino acids. CDR1 is KGHDR, CDR2 SFDVKD, per germline. CDR3 nucleotides: TGTGCCACCAGTGATCGTACGCCAGGGTCTGGCTACACCTTC. Amino acid sequence: CATSDRTPGSGYTF.

Ten or more counts support this clonotype. The chain joins TRBV3-1 to TRBJ2-7, with D perhaps matching TRBD2 (5 bases). CDR3 length equals 13 residues. CDR1 is LGHDT and CDR2 is YNNKEL in the germline V gene (reference sequence). V lost 1 base and J 3 bases, leaving 7 bases between the germline ends. CDR3 nucleotides: TGTGCCAGCAGCCAAGTGGCGGGCTACGAGCAGTACTTC. This sequence encodes CASSQVAGYEQYF.

Points on this clonotype: Given a much more abundant clone one base away, this may be a read error. CDR3 bases: TGCGCCAGCAGCCAAGTAGGCCTAGCGGGAGGGCCAATGAGCACAGGTACGCAGTATTTT. Its protein product is CASSQVGLAGGPMSTGTQYF. This sequence joins TRBV4-1 and TRBJ2-3; 12 bases align to TRBD2. Germline V lookup: CDR1 MGHRA, CDR2 YSYEKL. This CDR3 spans 20 amino acids.

This clonotype was seen at least ten times. The germline gene is not matched at one end of the junction; a read error may be the cause. This chain joins TRBV12-3 or TRBV12-4 and TRBJ2-7, with D unclear. There are 15 residues in the CDR3. In DNA, the CDR3 is TGTGCCAGCAGCTTAGCCCCGGACCGCTCCTACGAGCAGTACTTC. Translated, it gives CASSLAPDRSYEQYF.

This clonotype has ten or more counts. V usage is TRBV24-1 and J usage is TRBJ2-1; possible D gene TRBD2, 5 bases. The CDR3 runs 15 residues. Germline CDR1 is KGHDR and CDR2 is SFDVKD. The ends were cut back, 2 bases at V and 8 bases at J, with 15 bases in the middle. The CDR3, as DNA: TGTGCCACCAGTGATTCGATCATCAAGAGGGATGAGCAGTTCTTC. This gives the protein CATSDSIIKRDEQFF.

The V gene is TRBV9, the J gene TRBJ1-2; unclear D gene. Trimming pared 0 bases from V and 6 bases from J, leaving 12 bases between. The CDR3 is 14 residues long. Germline CDR1 SGDLS, CDR2 YYNGEE. CDR3 in amino acids: CASSVGAGGDGYTF. CDR3 bases: TGTGCCAGCAGCGTAGGGGCAGGCGGCGATGGCTACACCTTC. The whole variable domain, filled in from reference TRBV9 and TRBJ1-2, reads DSGVTQTPKHLITATGQRVTLRCSPRSGDLSVYWYQQSLDQGLQFLIQYYNGEERAKGNILERFSAQQFPDLHSELNLSSLELGDSALYFCASSVGAGGDGYTFGSGTRLTVV.

V is TRBV20-1 and J is TRBJ1-2; D may be TRBD1 (5 bases). The germline gives CDR1 DFQATT, CDR2 SNEGSKA (reference sequence). CDR3 length: 16 residues. V lost 0 bases and J lost 2, with 16 bases in between. CDR3 amino acids: CSARDLDKGWNYGYTF. The CDR3 bases are TGCAGTGCTAGAGATCTGGACAAGGGCTGGAACTATGGCTACACCTTC.

This clonotype was found once. This clone may be a read error of a much larger clone one base away. J is TRBJ2-3 and V is TRBV5-1; a weak D match, TRBD2 (6 bases). The CDR3 consists of 15 residues. Germline assignment: CDR1 SGHRS and CDR2 YFSETQ. This CDR3 is CAGSSGLPGTDTQYF. CDR3 bases: TGCGCCGGCAGCTCGGGACTTCCCGGAACAGATACGCAGTATTTT.

This clonotype was observed a few times. J is TRBJ2-1 and V is TRBV27; 11 nucleotides line up with TRBD2. With V trimmed by 2 bases and J by 4 bases, 19 bases remained unmatched. In germline, CDR1 is MNHEY, CDR2 SMNVEV (reference sequence). This CDR3 has 21 residues. The CDR3 spells CASSLTPRKTSGTPYYNEQFF. CDR3 in DNA: TGTGCCAGCAGTTTAACCCCCCGGAAGACTAGCGGGACTCCGTATTACAATGAGCAGTTCTTC.

The table lists this clonotype with a few counts. The chain is built from TRBV14 and TRBJ2-7; 9 bases agree with TRBD1. The germline V gene encodes CDR1 SGHDN and CDR2 FVKESK. Trimming took 5 bases from V and 6 from J; bases not matched to a gene: 11. The CDR3 is 15 residues long. In DNA form, the CDR3 reads TGTGCCAGCAGCTCTCGGGACAGGGATCCTTTCGAGCAGTACTTC. Translation gives CASSSRDRDPFEQYF.

The V gene is TRBV15, the J gene TRBJ2-7, with a tentative D call TRBD2 (6 bases). There are 15 residues in the CDR3. Germline V gives CDR1 LNHNV, CDR2 YYDKDF (reference sequence). The V and J ends lost 0 bases and 2 bases respectively, with 11 bases between them. This CDR3 is CATSREEGAPYEQYF. The CDR3 bases are TGTGCCACCAGCAGAGAGGAGGGAGCCCCCTACGAGCAGTACTTC.